Below are 20 T cell receptor beta chains sequenced from a single sample in a study of PD-1 blockade in classical Hodgkin lymphoma. Sequencing used immunoSEQ multiplex PCR; TCRdb keeps in-frame clones, though not all of them. This sample carries about 17,000 clones, over 70% of them seen once, and the ten largest clones take under 5%. Exposure to brentuximab vedotin varied, and each patient had relapsed following autologous stem cell transplantation. Source: peripheral blood mononuclear cells (PBMCs), taken at baseline. These receptors all stem from a human donor with classical Hodgkin lymphoma.

Concerning this clone: With a much larger clone just one base away, this may be a read error. The chain recombines TRBV18 with TRBJ1-1, with D possibly TRBD1 on 5 matching bases. The V gene lost 5 bases and the J gene lost 1 base, with 11 bases spanning the gap. The CDR3 covers 14 residues. CDR1 is KGHSH and CDR2 is LQKENI in the germline V gene. The CDR3 region has the DNA TGTGCCAGCTCAGCCGGGACGGAGAACACTGAAGCTTTCTTT. This sequence encodes CASSAGTENTEAFF.

The CDR3 loop reads CASSFKPSGGDSYEQYF. The CDR3 coding sequence is TGTGCCAGCAGTTTCAAGCCTAGCGGGGGGGACTCCTACGAGCAGTACTTC. J is TRBJ2-7 and V is TRBV28; 12 bases agree with TRBD2. Germline CDR1 reads MDHEN; CDR2 reads SYDVKM. This CDR3 region has 17 residues. Losses at the gene ends were 3 bases for V and 0 bases for J; bases not matched to a gene: 6.

The chain is built from TRBV7-8 and TRBJ1-6; weak D call: TRBD1 (5 bases). Germline V gene sequence: CDR1 SGHVS, CDR2 FQNEAQ. V shed 3 bases and J shed 3 bases, with 12 bases lying between them. This CDR3 comprises 16 residues. Here the CDR3 DNA reads TGTGCCAGCAGCTTCCAGGGTGGGGACTATAATTCACCCCTCCACTTT. Translation: CASSFQGGDYNSPLHF. The full variable domain, its missing parts supplied by reference TRBV7-8 and TRBJ1-6, is GAGVSQSPRYKVAKRGQDVALRCDPISGHVSLFWYQQALGQGPEFLTYFQNEAQLDKSGLPSDRFFAERPEGSVSTLKIQRTQQEDSAVYLCASSFQGGDYNSPLHFGNGTRLTVT.

This chain uses TRBV29-1 with TRBJ1-3, with unresolved D. Germline V gives CDR1 SQVTM, CDR2 ANQGSEA. CDR3 length equals 13 residues. V dropped 5 bases and J dropped 2 bases, with 10 bases sitting between them. CDR3 bases: TGCAGCGTTCCCGCCTTGGCTGGAAACACCATATATTTT. Protein sequence: CSVPALAGNTIYF.

The sample holds a few counts of this clone. The chain has TRBV2 and TRBJ2-7, with 14 positions matching TRBD2. The CDR3 is 16 residues long. V lost 3 bases to trimming and J lost 4 bases; unmatched junction nucleotides: 5. Germline V gene sequence: CDR1 SNHLY, CDR2 FYNNEI. In DNA form, the CDR3 reads TGTGCCAGCAGTGAGGGAGGACTAGCGGGAGGATACGAGCAGTACTTC. Its protein is CASSEGGLAGGYEQYF. Complete variable domain (other parts from reference TRBV2 and TRBJ2-7): EPEVTQTPSHQVTQMGQEVILRCVPISNHLYFYWYRQILGQKVEFLVSFYNNEISEKSEIFDDQFSVERPDGSNFTLKIRSTKLEDSAMYFCASSEGGLAGGYEQYFGPGTRLTVT.

The gene calls are TRBV28 and TRBJ1-3, with TRBD1 identical over 8 bases. Germline-derived CDR1 and CDR2 are MDHEN and SYDVKM. Trimming took 4 bases from V and 7 from J; bases not matched to a gene: 9. The CDR3 has 15 amino acids. The CDR3 protein is CASSSGQGGLNTIYF. CDR3 nucleotides: TGTGCCAGCAGTTCCGGACAGGGAGGACTGAACACCATATATTTT.

The chain joins TRBV10-3 to TRBJ2-3; 9 nucleotides match TRBD1. Germline CDR1 is ENHRY and CDR2 is SYGVKD. The CDR3 length is 17 residues. The junction had 11 bases not matched to a gene; V was cut back by 6 bases and J by 1 base. This CDR3 is CAIRPGQGGLRTDTQYF. In DNA, the CDR3 is TGTGCCATCAGACCGGGACAGGGAGGTCTTCGCACAGATACGCAGTATTTT.

In DNA, the CDR3 is TGTGCCAGCAGCTTAGACCGGACAGGGCTCTCCTACGAGCAGTACTTC. Translation gives CASSLDRTGLSYEQYF. This chain joins TRBV11-2 and TRBJ2-7, with 8 bases lining up with TRBD1. CDR1 and CDR2 from the germline V gene are SGHAT and FQNNGV. This CDR3 comprises 16 residues. V dropped 0 bases and J dropped 0; count of bases not matched to a gene: 4.

V gene TRBV5-5 combines with J gene TRBJ1-4; D is ambiguous. The CDR3 totals 15 residues. The V gene lost 3 bases and the J gene lost 0 bases, with 9 bases spanning the gap. Germline assignment: CDR1 SGHKS and CDR2 YYEKEE (reference sequence). The CDR3 spells CASSWSQATNEKLFF. Written as DNA, the CDR3 is TGTGCCAGCAGCTGGTCGCAAGCAACTAATGAAAAACTGTTTTTT.

This rearrangement joins TRBV19 to TRBJ1-1; D unresolved. The CDR3 is made up of 15 amino acids. The V and J ends lost 1 base and 5 bases respectively, with 14 bases between them. The V gene's germline CDR1 is LNHDA and CDR2 SQIVND (reference sequence). CDR3 nucleotide sequence: TGTGCCAGTAGTATAGCTTCAGTTGCGGTAACTGAAGCTTTCTTT. This sequence encodes CASSIASVAVTEAFF.

This rearrangement joins TRBV6-5 to TRBJ2-3, with 9 bases that match TRBD1. After removal of 6 bases from V and 5 bases from J, the junction contained 9 bases not matched to a gene. CDR1 MNHEY and CDR2 SVGAGI come from the germline V gene. There are 15 residues in the CDR3. The DNA for the CDR3 is TGTGCCAGCAGAGGACAGGGGACAACCGGAGATACGCAGTATTTT. Translation gives CASRGQGTTGDTQYF.

J is TRBJ2-7 and V is TRBV11-1, with 8 bases matching TRBD2. Trimming took 4 bases from V and 4 from J; bases not matched to a gene: 9. Germline loops: CDR1 SGHAT, CDR2 FQDESV (reference sequence). This CDR3 region has 15 residues. Here the CDR3 reads CASSSMSGSGYEQYF. CDR3 nucleotide sequence: TGTGCCAGCAGCTCCATGAGCGGGAGTGGATACGAGCAGTACTTC.

This chain uses TRBV27 with TRBJ1-6, with a weak D call TRBD1 (5 bases). Between the trimmed V and J ends, which lost 6 bases and 0 bases, there was a span of 12 bases. The CDR3 sequence is 16 residues long. Germline assignment: CDR1 MNHEY and CDR2 SMNVEV (reference sequence). CDR3 in amino acids: CASRLGPSSYNSPLHF. DNA for the CDR3: TGTGCCAGCAGGCTGGGGCCTAGCTCCTATAATTCACCCCTCCACTTT.

V gene TRBV9 combines with J gene TRBJ2-3; no firm D call. The ends were cut back, 0 bases at V and 2 bases at J, with 10 bases in the middle. This CDR3 is 15 amino acids long. Looked up from germline, CDR1 is SGDLS and CDR2 is YYNGEE. In nucleotides, the CDR3 is TGTGCCAGCAGCGTAGATTACCTGATCACAGATACGCAGTATTTT. Its translation is CASSVDYLITDTQYF.

This clone was seen only a few times. The chain employs TRBV2 and TRBJ1-5, with D possibly matching TRBD1 (5 bases). The V and J ends lost 4 bases and 2 bases respectively, with 9 bases between them. CDR1 and CDR2 from the germline V gene are SNHLY and FYNNEI. The CDR3 length is 14 residues. The CDR3 bases are TGTGCCAGCAGTGTCCAGGGTGGCAATCAGCCCCAGCATTTT. It translates to CASSVQGGNQPQHF.

By sample share, this clone is medium-sized (0.01 to 0.1%). The chain has TRBV29-1 and TRBJ1-1; D may be TRBD1 (6 bases). The germline V gene encodes CDR1 SQVTM and CDR2 ANQGSEA. The CDR3 consists of 16 residues. Trimming shortened V by 3 bases and J by 5 bases, and 22 bases separated the two germline ends. The CDR3 DNA reads as TGCAGCGTTGAGGACGACAGGAAAGGGGCAGGAACTGAAGCTTTCTTT. This gives the protein CSVEDDRKGAGTEAFF.

The rearrangement uses TRBV28 and TRBJ2-1, with D unclear. CDR3 length equals 15 residues. With 5 bases removed from V and 0 bases from J, the gap between germline ends came to 11 bases. The germline gives CDR1 MDHEN, CDR2 SYDVKM. The CDR3 DNA sequence: TGTGCCAGCAGTGAACACGCAAGCTCCTACAATGAGCAGTTCTTC. Translation gives CASSEHASSYNEQFF.

The chain couples TRBV5-1 to TRBJ2-5; D ambiguous. Between the trimmed V and J ends, which lost 2 bases and 5 bases, there was a span of 4 bases. CDR1 and CDR2 from the germline V gene are SGHRS and YFSETQ. CDR3 length equals 11 residues. The CDR3 DNA reads as TGCGCCAGCAGCTTCGGGGAGACCCAGTACTTC. Amino acid sequence: CASSFGETQYF.

Points on this clone: The junction and the germline gene differ at one end; a read error may be behind it. The chain is built from TRBV7-9 and TRBJ1-1, with 9 bases that match TRBD1. Germline V gives CDR1 SEHNR, CDR2 FQNEAQ (reference sequence). The CDR3 consists of 15 residues. The CDR3 region has the DNA TGTGCCAGCAGCTCTCCTGGGACAGGGAACACCGAAGCTTTCTTT. Its translation is CASSSPGTGNTEAFF.

This clone was observed a handful of times. The J gene is TRBJ2-5, the V gene TRBV5-1, with a possible D match to TRBD2 (6 bases). The V gene lost 7 bases and the J gene lost 2 bases, with 18 bases spanning the gap. Germline values: CDR1 SGHRS, CDR2 YFSETQ. The CDR3 loop spans 15 amino acids. The CDR3 DNA follows: TGCGCCAGCCACGCGGAGGGAGGTTTTCAAGAGACCCAGTACTTC. Protein sequence: CASHAEGGFQETQYF.